What follows is one TCR beta chain and its context. Its target is unknown. Assay: immunoSEQ multiplex PCR; the TCRdb copy retains only in-frame clones and omits some. The table lists roughly 2,500,000 clones, 90% to 95% of them singletons. The sample is drawn from a study of shared clonotypes between healthy human individuals. Trimming took off 4 bases at V and 4 bases at J, with 17 bases between the two ends. The CDR3 extends over 15 amino acids. Per the germline V gene, CDR1 is SGHNT and CDR2 is YYREEE (reference sequence). General study points: Sorted-subset sequencing, rarefaction showed, was incomplete despite large depth. In general, naive subsets displayed greater estimated richness than memory subsets did.

The clonotype was recovered from a young man in good health. Some clones in this sample may be carry-over from other donors' samples. Specimen: naive CD4+ T cells from PBMCs. Specified subset: CD45RA+ positively selected. This sequence joins TRBV5-4 and TRBJ1-1; D may be TRBD1 (5 bases). As DNA, the CDR3 is TGTGCCAGCAGCCGGGACCGGGGACGGAGCACTGAAGCTTTCTTT. Protein sequence: CASSRDRGRSTEAFF.